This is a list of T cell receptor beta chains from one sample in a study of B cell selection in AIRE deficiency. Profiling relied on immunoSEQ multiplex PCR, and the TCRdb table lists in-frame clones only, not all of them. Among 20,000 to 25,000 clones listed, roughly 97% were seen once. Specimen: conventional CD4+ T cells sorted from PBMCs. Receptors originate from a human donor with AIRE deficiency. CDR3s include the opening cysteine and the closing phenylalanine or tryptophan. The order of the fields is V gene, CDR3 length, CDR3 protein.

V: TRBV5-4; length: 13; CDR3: CASSTGSFYEQYF
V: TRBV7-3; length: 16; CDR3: CASSLMTSGNYNEQFF
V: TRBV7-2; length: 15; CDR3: CASSSGWGGWNVLTF
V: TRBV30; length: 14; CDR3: CAWSGDFSGRGQYF
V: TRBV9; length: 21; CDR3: CASSVNVSKREGLFSYNEQFF
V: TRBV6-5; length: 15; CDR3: CASSPTSGLTYEQYF
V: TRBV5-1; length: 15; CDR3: CASRGEGARRSPLHF
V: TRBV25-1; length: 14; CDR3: CASSGFGTGSPLHF
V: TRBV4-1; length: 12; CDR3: CASSQDWGEQYF
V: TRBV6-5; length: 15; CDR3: CASRSFQGSISPLHF
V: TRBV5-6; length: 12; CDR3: CASSLRIETQYF
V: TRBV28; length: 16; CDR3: CASSLATGGTYNEQFF
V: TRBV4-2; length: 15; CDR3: CASSLGQSTTGELFF
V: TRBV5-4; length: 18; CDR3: CASSRGPGQGVSTDTQYF
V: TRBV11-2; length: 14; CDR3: CASSFGLNTGELFF
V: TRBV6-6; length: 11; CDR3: CASSYYGYYTF
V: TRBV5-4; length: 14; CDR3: CASSVWTGGTEAFF
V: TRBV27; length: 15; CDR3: CASSLEGLRFDEQFF
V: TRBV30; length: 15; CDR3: CAWRDQGWSTDTQYF
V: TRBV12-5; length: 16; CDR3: CASGSHPTTGGYEQYF
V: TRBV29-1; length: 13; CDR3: CSVEGRGGYEQYF
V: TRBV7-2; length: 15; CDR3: CASSLEGTQNTEAFF
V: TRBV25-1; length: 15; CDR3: CASRGLSGGPETQYF
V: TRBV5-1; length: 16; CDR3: CASSSEWDLANYGYTF
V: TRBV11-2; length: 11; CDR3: CASSYSDTQYF
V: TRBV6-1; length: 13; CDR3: CASRYERSYEQYF
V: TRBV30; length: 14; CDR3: CAWNPPGSGNTIYF
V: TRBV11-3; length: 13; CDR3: CASSRGSNYGYTF
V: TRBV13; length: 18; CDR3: CASSLFRGSGSYTGELFF
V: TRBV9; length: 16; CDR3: CASSVGTLSGANVLTF
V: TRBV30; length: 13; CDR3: CAWSPRAIYGYTF
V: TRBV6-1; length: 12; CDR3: CASGQDPYGYTF
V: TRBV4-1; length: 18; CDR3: CASSQSPSGNPSGNEQFF
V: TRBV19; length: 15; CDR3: CASSMQDLSNQPQHF
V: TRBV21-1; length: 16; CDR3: CASSKLWHPNAYEQYF
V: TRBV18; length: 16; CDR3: CASSRATRTIQETQYF
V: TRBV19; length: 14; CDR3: CASTRGGNGNTIYF
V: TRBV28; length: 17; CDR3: CASSPRQGKYFNSPLHF
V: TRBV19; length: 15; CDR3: CASRSSVAGTDTQYF
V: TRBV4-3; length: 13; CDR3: CASSQLDHDEQYF
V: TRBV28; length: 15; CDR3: CASSIQDRAGNTIYF
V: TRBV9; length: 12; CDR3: CASSVPGGGYTF
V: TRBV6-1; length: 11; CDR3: CASSLPGLALF
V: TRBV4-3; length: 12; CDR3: CASSQGGNGYTF
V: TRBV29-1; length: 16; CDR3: CSVEKLLTWEVGGYTF
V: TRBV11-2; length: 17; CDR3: CASTTLRQHERVDEQFF
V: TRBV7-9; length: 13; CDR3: CAETSGSDYEQYF
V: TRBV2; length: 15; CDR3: CASSPSPTRGETQYF
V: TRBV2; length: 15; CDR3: CASSARDRVRNEQFF
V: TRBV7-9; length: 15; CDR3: CASSLARTGRETQYF
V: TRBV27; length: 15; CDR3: CASSAYRDGANVLTF
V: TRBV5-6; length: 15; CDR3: CASSFIAVSSYEQYF
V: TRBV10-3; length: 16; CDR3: CAISESWTGVGDTQYF
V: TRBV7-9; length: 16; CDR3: CASSLGLAGDTDTQYF